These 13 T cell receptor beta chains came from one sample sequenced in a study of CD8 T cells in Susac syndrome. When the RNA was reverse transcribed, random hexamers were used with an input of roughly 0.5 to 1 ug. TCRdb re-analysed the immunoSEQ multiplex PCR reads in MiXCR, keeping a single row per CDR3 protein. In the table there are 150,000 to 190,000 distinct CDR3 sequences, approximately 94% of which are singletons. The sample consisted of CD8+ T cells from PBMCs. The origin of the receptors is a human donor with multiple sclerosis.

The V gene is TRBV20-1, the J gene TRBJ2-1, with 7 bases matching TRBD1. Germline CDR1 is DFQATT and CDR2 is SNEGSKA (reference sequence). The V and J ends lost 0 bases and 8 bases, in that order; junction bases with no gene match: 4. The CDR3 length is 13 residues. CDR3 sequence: CSAREGQIDEQFF. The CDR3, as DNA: TGCAGTGCTAGAGAGGGACAGATCGATGAGCAGTTCTTC.

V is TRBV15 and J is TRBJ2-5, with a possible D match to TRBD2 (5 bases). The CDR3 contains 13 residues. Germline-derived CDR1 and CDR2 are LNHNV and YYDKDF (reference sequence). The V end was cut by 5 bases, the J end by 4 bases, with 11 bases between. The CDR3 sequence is CATSFPRGETQYF. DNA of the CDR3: TGTGCCACCAGCTTTCCCCGGGGAGAGACCCAGTACTTC.

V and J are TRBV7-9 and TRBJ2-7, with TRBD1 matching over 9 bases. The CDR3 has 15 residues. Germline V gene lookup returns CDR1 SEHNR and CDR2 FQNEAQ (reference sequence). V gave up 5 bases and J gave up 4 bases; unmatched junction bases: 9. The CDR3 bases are TGTGCCAGCAGCGCCGGTGGGGGACAGGGATACGAGCAGTACTTC. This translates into CASSAGGGQGYEQYF.

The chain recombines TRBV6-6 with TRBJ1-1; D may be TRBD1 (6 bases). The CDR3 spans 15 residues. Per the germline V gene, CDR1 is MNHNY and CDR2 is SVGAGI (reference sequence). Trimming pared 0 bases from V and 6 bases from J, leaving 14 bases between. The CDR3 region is CASSYSGQGRPEAFF. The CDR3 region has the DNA TGTGCCAGCAGTTACTCGGGCCAGGGGAGACCTGAAGCTTTCTTT.

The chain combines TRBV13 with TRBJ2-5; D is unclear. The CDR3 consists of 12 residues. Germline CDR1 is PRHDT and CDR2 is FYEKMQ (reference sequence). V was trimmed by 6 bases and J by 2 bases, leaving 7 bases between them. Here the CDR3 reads CASSAAQETQYF. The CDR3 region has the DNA TGTGCCAGCAGTGCGGCGCAAGAGACCCAGTACTTC.

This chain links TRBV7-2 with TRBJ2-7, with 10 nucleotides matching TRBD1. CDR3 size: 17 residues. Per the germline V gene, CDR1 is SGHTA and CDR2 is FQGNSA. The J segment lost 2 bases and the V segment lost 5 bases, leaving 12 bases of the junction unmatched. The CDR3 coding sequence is TGTGCCAGCAGCCAGGTTCCCGGGACAGGGGTCCCCTACGAGCAGTACTTC. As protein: CASSQVPGTGVPYEQYF.

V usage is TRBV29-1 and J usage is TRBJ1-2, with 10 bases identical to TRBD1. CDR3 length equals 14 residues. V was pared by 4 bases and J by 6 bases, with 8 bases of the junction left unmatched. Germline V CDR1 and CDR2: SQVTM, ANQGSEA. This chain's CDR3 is CSVGRDRGVDGYTF. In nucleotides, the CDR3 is TGCAGCGTTGGCCGGGACAGGGGCGTAGATGGCTACACCTTC. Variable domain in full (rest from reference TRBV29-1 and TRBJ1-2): SAVISQKPSRDICQRGTSLTIQCQVDSQVTMMFWYRQQPGQSLTLIATANQGSEATYESGFVIDKFPISRPNLTFSTLTVSNMSPEDSSIYLCSVGRDRGVDGYTFGSGTRLTVV.

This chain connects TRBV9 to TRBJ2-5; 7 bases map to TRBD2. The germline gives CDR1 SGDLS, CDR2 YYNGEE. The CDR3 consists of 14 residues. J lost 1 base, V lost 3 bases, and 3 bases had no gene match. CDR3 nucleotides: TGTGCCAGCAGCGAAGCGGGGCGCCAAGAGACCCAGTACTTC. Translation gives CASSEAGRQETQYF.

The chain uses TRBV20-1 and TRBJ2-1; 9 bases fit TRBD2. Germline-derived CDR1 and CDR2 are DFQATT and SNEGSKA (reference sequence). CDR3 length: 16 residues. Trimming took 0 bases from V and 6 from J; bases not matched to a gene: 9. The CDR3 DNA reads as TGCAGTGCTAGAGACCGTAGCGGGGGATCAGTCAATGAGCAGTTCTTC. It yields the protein CSARDRSGGSVNEQFF.

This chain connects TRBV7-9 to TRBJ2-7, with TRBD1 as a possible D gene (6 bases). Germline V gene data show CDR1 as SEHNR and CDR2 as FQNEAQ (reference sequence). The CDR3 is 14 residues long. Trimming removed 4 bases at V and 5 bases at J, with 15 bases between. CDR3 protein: CASSSPGTPHEQYF. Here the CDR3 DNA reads TGTGCCAGCAGCTCCCCCGGGACACCCCACGAGCAGTACTTC. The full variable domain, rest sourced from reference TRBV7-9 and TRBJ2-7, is DTGVSQNPRHKITKRGQNVTFRCDPISEHNRLYWYRQTLGQGPEFLTYFQNEAQLEKSRLLSDRFSAERPKGSFSTLEIQRTEQGDSAMYLCASSSPGTPHEQYFGPGTRLTVT.

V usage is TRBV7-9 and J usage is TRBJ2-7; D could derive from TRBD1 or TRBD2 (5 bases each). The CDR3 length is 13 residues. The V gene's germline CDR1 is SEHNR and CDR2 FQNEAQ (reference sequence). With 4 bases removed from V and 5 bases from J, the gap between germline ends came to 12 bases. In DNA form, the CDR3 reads TGTGCCAGCAGCTACGGGGCCGGAGACGAGCAGTACTTC. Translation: CASSYGAGDEQYF.

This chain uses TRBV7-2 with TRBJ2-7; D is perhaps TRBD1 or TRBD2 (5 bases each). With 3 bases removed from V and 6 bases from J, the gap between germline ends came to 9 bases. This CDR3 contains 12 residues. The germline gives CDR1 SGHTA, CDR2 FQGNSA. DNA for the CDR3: TGTGCCAGCAGCTTTAGAGGGACCGAGCAGTACTTC. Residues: CASSFRGTEQYF.

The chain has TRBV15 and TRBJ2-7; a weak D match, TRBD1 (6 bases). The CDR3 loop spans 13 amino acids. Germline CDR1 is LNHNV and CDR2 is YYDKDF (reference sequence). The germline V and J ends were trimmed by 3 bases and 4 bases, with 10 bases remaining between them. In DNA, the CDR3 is TGTGCCACCAGCAGTTCGACAGGATACGAGCAGTACTTC. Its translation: CATSSSTGYEQYF.